Listed below are T cell receptor beta chains from one sample, sequenced in a study of blood T cell repertoires in COVID-19. Using immunoSEQ multiplex PCR, the repertoire was profiled, and TCRdb retains in-frame clones only, with some absent. Among approximately 250,000 clones listed, more than 85% were seen once. Material: PBMCs or T cells enriched from blood (not recorded which). These receptors came from a woman under 40 who had recovered from COVID-19. The conserved cysteine and the conserved F or W are not part of the CDR3 here.

TRBV13	ASSTAAYTEAF
TRBV6-1	ASSDTGLLSNEQY
TRBV18	ASSPQEGQMNTEAF
TRBV9	ASSVADKQF
TRBV5-4	ASRQREGSYNEQF
TRBV27	ASSSYRGTSGRPGELF
TRBV6-6	ASRGGWETYEQY
TRBV4-3	ASSSGLAGSDTQY
TRBV20-1	SAGTTEAF
TRBV20-1	SASMKGHSSYGYT
TRBV15	ATSRDYSDTQY
TRBV28	ASSLGARAQY
TRBV7-9	ASSLAVSGLALSYNEQF
TRBV15	ATSAGQAEGETQY
TRBV3-1/TRBV3-2	ASSQDETGGNTEAF
TRBV30	AWTRLELDVPRDEQF
TRBV9	ASSVSGTASGANVLT
TRBV7-2	ASSPQGGDYGYT
TRBV5-4	ASSLVADILNVLT
TRBV7-2	ASSLAFTGSNEQF
TRBV25-1	ASSGLGVSTEAF
TRBV7-3	ASSPQGTGIDGYT
TRBV19	ASKPGTRKEKLF
TRBV4-3	ASSLTSGYNEQF
TRBV27	ASSLSAGPYNEQF
TRBV6-2/TRBV6-3	ASSPRRENMNTEAF